This TCR beta chain was recorded in a study of shared clonotypes between healthy human individuals. Study-level background: Two women and a few men aged 18 to 49 served as donors. Findings and caveats of the study: Clonotype sharing among donors likely depends on sequencing depth. The generation probabilities recorded for non-shared clonotypes fell below those of clonotypes shared by all four donors.

Assay used: immunoSEQ multiplex PCR; TCRdb lists only in-frame clones, some missing. The profile shows 1,400,000 or so clones, approximately 98.5% of them singletons. The CD4+ fraction was divided into a CD45RA+ naive subset and a CD45RA-negative memory subset. Comment on this clone: What it recognizes is unknown.

This TCR was sampled from a man between 25 and 39 years old in good health. The sample taken for sequencing was naive CD4+ T cells sorted from blood. Documented subset: CD45RA+ positively selected.

The CDR3 here is CASREAGTGFTGYTF. CDR3 nucleotides: TGTGCCAGCAGGGAGGCCGGGACAGGATTCACTGGCTACACCTTC. The V and J genes are TRBV5-8 and TRBJ1-2; the match to TRBD1 covers 8 bases. Germline CDR1 reads SGHTS; CDR2 reads YDEGEE. This CDR3 is 15 amino acids long. V shed 5 bases, J shed 7 bases, and the junction held 13 bases outside the gene matches.